The 17 T cell receptor beta chains below all came from one sample that was sequenced in a study of shared clonotypes between healthy human individuals. Here immunoSEQ multiplex PCR was the method, and the copy in TCRdb shows in-frame clones only, minus some. Here the sample spans millions of clones, just over 90% being singletons. Sequenced sample: naive CD4+ T cells from PBMCs. As for subset: CD45RA+ positively selected. The source of these receptors is a man aged 18 to 35 in good health. Some clones in this sample may be carry-over from other donors' samples.

J is TRBJ2-7 and V is TRBV4-1; TRBD2 agrees at 7 bases. Germline V gene sequence: CDR1 MGHRA, CDR2 YSYEKL. The junction had 5 bases not matched to a gene; V was cut back by 0 bases and J by 3 bases. CDR3 length: 15 residues. Here the CDR3 reads CASSQEYREDYEQYF. The CDR3 nucleotides are TGCGCCAGCAGCCAAGAATATCGGGAGGACTACGAGCAGTACTTC.

The CDR3 coding sequence is TGTGCCAGCAGTACCCTGACAGGGGTGTACATTCAGTACTTC. Residues: CASSTLTGVYIQYF. The chain has TRBV28 and TRBJ2-4; TRBD1 matches 8 bases. The CDR3 length is 14 residues. Looked up from germline, CDR1 is MDHEN and CDR2 is SYDVKM. The V segment lost 5 bases and the J segment 8 bases; nucleotides outside the gene matches: 8.

The V call is TRBV18, the J call TRBJ1-2; 11 nucleotides line up with TRBD1. CDR3 size: 20 residues. V was pared by 3 bases and J by 4 bases, with 19 bases of the junction left unmatched. Germline CDR1 KGHSH, CDR2 LQKENI. The CDR3 region has the DNA TGTGCCAGCTCACCTGCGGGGGACAGGGGGAGAAATTCACCCCCCTATGGCTACACCTTC. It yields the protein CASSPAGDRGRNSPPYGYTF.

The genes are TRBV28 and TRBJ2-7; 13 nucleotides match TRBD2. The CDR3 spans 15 residues. V lost 6 bases to trimming and J lost 3 bases; unmatched junction nucleotides: 5. Per germline, CDR1 MDHEN and CDR2 SYDVKM. In DNA form, the CDR3 reads TGTGCCAGCAGGTCTGGGACTAGCGGGGACTACGAGCAGTACTTC. Translation: CASRSGTSGDYEQYF. The full variable domain, with the rest looked up from reference TRBV28 and TRBJ2-7, is DVKVTQSSRYLVKRTGEKVFLECVQDMDHENMFWYRQDPGLGLRLIYFSYDVKMKEKGDIPEGYSVSREKKERFSLILESASTNQTSMYLCASRSGTSGDYEQYFGPGTRLTVT.

This clone has only a few counts. Other DNA sequences in the sample encode the same CDR3. The V gene is TRBV29-1, the J gene TRBJ1-2; 7 nucleotides match TRBD1. The V gene's germline CDR1 is SQVTM and CDR2 ANQGSEA. Trimming took 4 bases from V and 2 from J; bases not matched to a gene: 4. The CDR3 extends over 13 amino acids. The CDR3 protein is CSVGTGVNYGYTF. The CDR3 DNA is TGCAGCGTTGGGACAGGAGTCAACTATGGCTACACCTTC.

The chain is built from TRBV15 and TRBJ2-2, with D tentatively TRBD1 or TRBD2 (5 bases each). V was shortened by 0 bases and J by 7 bases, with 9 bases between the two germline ends. CDR1 and CDR2 from the germline V gene are LNHNV and YYDKDF (reference sequence). This CDR3 comprises 14 residues. Here the CDR3 DNA reads TGTGCCACCAGCAGAGATTTGGGGGACGGGGAGCTGTTTTTT. Its translation is CATSRDLGDGELFF. Based on the CDR3 plus reference TRBV15 and TRBJ2-2, the full variable domain is DAMVIQNPRYQVTQFGKPVTLSCSQTLNHNVMYWYQQKSSQAPKLLFHYYDKDFNNEADTPDNFQSRRPNTSFCFLDIRSPGLGDTAMYLCATSRDLGDGELFFGEGSRLTVL.

The chain has TRBV6-1 and TRBJ2-7; D unresolved. The CDR3 length is 12 residues. V dropped 6 bases and J dropped 2 bases, with 8 bases sitting between them. Germline CDR1 MNHNS, CDR2 SASEGT. CDR3 amino acids: CASSIRAYEQYF. The CDR3 DNA follows: TGTGCCAGCAGCATCAGAGCCTACGAGCAGTACTTC.

This clone was counted between two and nine times. The V gene is TRBV10-3, the J gene TRBJ1-1; D remains unclear. Germline CDR1 is ENHRY and CDR2 is SYGVKD. This CDR3 has 14 amino acids. Trimming removed 2 bases from V and 1 base from J, with 8 bases in between. CDR3: CAISEEGTNTEAFF. In DNA, the CDR3 is TGTGCCATCAGTGAGGAGGGTACGAACACTGAAGCTTTCTTT.

This clone appeared once. The chain uses TRBV6-5 and TRBJ1-2; perhaps TRBD1 as D (5 bases). CDR3 length: 15 residues. Germline values: CDR1 MNHEY, CDR2 SVGAGI. The V end was cut by 8 bases, the J end by 4 bases, with 20 bases between. CDR3 sequence reads: CASWGPSVAVYGYTF. Here the CDR3 DNA reads TGTGCCAGCTGGGGACCTTCGGTCGCCGTCTATGGCTACACCTTC.

The V gene is TRBV19, the J gene TRBJ2-7, with D tentatively TRBD2 (7 bases). The germline V gene encodes CDR1 LNHDA and CDR2 SQIVND (reference sequence). This CDR3 is built from 13 residues. V was pared by 6 bases and J by 7 bases, with 16 bases between. The DNA for the CDR3 is TGTGCCAGTAGCCCGCGGGGGCAGGGGGAGCAGTACTTC. The encoded protein is CASSPRGQGEQYF.

The CDR3 region is CASSVGLAGATGTQYF. In DNA, the CDR3 is TGTGCCAGCAGCGTCGGACTAGCGGGAGCAACGGGTACGCAGTATTTT. This rearrangement joins TRBV7-3 to TRBJ2-3, with 13 bases matching TRBD2. V was pared by 5 bases and J by 8 bases, with 10 bases of the junction left unmatched. In germline, CDR1 is SGHTA, CDR2 FQGTGA. The CDR3 length is 16 residues.

V usage is TRBV11-2 and J usage is TRBJ2-3; 7 bases line up with TRBD2. The CDR3 covers 15 residues. The ends lost 5 bases at V and 2 bases at J; junction bases unmatched: 7. Germline assignment: CDR1 SGHAT and CDR2 FQNNGV. The CDR3 nucleotides are TGTGCCAGCAGCCCGGGAGCGGGACTCACAGATACGCAGTATTTT. Amino acid sequence: CASSPGAGLTDTQYF.

The chain combines TRBV9 with TRBJ2-3; D call uncertain. V lost 2 bases to trimming and J lost 0 bases, with 13 bases between them. CDR3 size: 16 residues. Germline CDR1 is SGDLS and CDR2 is YYNGEE. The CDR3 nucleotides are TGTGCCAGCAGCGTTTTGGAGCCGGCTAGCACAGATACGCAGTATTTT. Its translation is CASSVLEPASTDTQYF.

Concerning this clone: The sample holds other DNA sequences that translate to the same CDR3. The V gene is TRBV5-1, the J gene TRBJ2-6; D gene ambiguous. Germline CDR1 SGHRS, CDR2 YFSETQ. Trimming took off 1 base at V and 4 bases at J, with 6 bases between the two ends. The CDR3 covers 14 residues. The CDR3 region has the DNA TGCGCCAGCAGCTTGTCTCCAGGGGCCAACGTCCTGACTTTC. It translates to CASSLSPGANVLTF.

V gene TRBV6-1 combines with J gene TRBJ2-7; perhaps TRBD1 as D (6 bases). Germline V gives CDR1 MNHNS, CDR2 SASEGT. The CDR3 is 14 amino acids. The V end was cut by 1 base, the J end by 6 bases, with 13 bases between. The CDR3 spells CASSEVGAGFEQYF. The CDR3 bases are TGTGCCAGCAGTGAAGTGGGGGCGGGCTTCGAGCAGTACTTC.

About this clone itself: The same CDR3 also results from other DNA sequences found in this sample. V is TRBV7-2 and J is TRBJ2-7; 7 positions match TRBD1. Germline V CDR1 and CDR2: SGHTA, FQGNSA. The V and J ends lost 5 bases and 0 bases, in that order; junction bases with no gene match: 4. CDR3 length: 14 residues. DNA for the CDR3: TGTGCCAGCAGCAGACAGGGATCCTCCTACGAGCAGTACTTC. Protein sequence: CASSRQGSSYEQYF.

This chain uses TRBV11-2 with TRBJ2-7; the match to TRBD2 covers 10 bases. V shed 5 bases, J shed 3 bases, and the junction held 13 bases outside the gene matches. Looked up from germline, CDR1 is SGHAT and CDR2 is FQNNGV. This CDR3 spans 17 amino acids. The CDR3 protein is CASSPLRWTSGLYEQYF. Here the CDR3 DNA reads TGTGCCAGCAGCCCCCTTCGGTGGACTAGCGGCCTCTACGAGCAGTACTTC.